In this sample, the clone carrying this T cell receptor beta chain turned up a few times. The CDR3 contains 13 residues. Germline values: CDR1 KGHDR, CDR2 SFDVKD. Trimming removed 3 bases at V and 5 bases at J, with 9 bases between. Diagnosis relied on clinical symptoms, serum thyroxine and TRAb, thyroid ultrasound and orbital computed tomography. This sample stems from a study of T cells in Graves' hyperthyroidism and ophthalmopathy. Researchers amplified the TCR beta CDR3 regions from RNA transcripts. A first-round RT-PCR of the TCR CDR3 used the HTBI primer set. TCRdb passed the multiplex PCR reads through MiXCR, listing each CDR3 protein once. The table lists 250,000 to 300,000 distinct CDR3 sequences, roughly a fifth of them singletons.

The chain recombines TRBV24-1 with TRBJ1-2, with D maybe TRBD1 (5 bases). The sample was blood. This clonotype originated in a man aged 50-59 years with Graves' ophthalmopathy. The CDR3 coding sequence is TGTGCCACCAGTGATCCAGGGTGGTATGGCTACACCTTC. Translation gives CATSDPGWYGYTF.